The clone carrying this T cell receptor beta chain was observed once. This entry belongs to a study of blood T cell repertoires in COVID-19. Some clones are missing from TCRdb's copy, which holds only in-frame ones; the method was immunoSEQ multiplex PCR. Among about 73,000 clones listed, roughly nine tenths were seen once. Germline CDR1 SGHNT, CDR2 YYREEE (reference sequence). V lost 4 bases to trimming and J lost 4 bases, with 17 bases between them. This CDR3 is 15 amino acids long. This clonotype was obtained from a man older than 75 with acute or convalescent COVID-19. What was sequenced was peripheral blood. This rearrangement joins TRBV5-4 to TRBJ1-1; D might be TRBD1 (6 bases). The CDR3 nucleotides are TGTGCCAGCAGCGCTATGACAGGCGGTGGCACTGAAGCTTTCTTT. Protein: CASSAMTGGGTEAFF.